The present T cell receptor (beta chain) was sequenced within a study of T-cell memory formation after mild COVID-19. The wider study: The TCR clusters were mostly specific to one donor.

5'RACE primed from the constant segment yielded TCR alpha and TCR beta cDNA libraries bearing sample barcodes and UMIs. TCRdb re-called the 5' RACE reads through MiXCR, storing one row per CDR3 protein. The table records about 180,000 distinct CDR3 sequences, roughly 17% of them present only once. Regarding this clonotype: Its antigen remains unidentified.

General study results and limits: From day 15 to 85, contracting clones were balanced between CD4 and CD8, whereas later expanders leaned toward CD4+. Pre-infection memory harbored some responding clones, suggesting cross-reactive memory joined.

The sequence derives from an adult woman who had mild COVID-19 (a few samples of this study predate the infection). Cell type and time point are not known. What was sequenced was PBMCs or a T cell subset sorted from them (not recorded which).

CDR3 protein: CATSDFGRGGYTF. The CDR3 DNA is TGTGCCACCAGTGATTTTGGAAGAGGAGGCTACACCTTC. The V gene is TRBV24-1, the J gene TRBJ1-2; D uncertain. Germline CDR1 and CDR2: KGHDR and SFDVKD. The CDR3 totals 13 residues. Trimming pared 1 base from V and 8 bases from J, leaving 10 bases between.